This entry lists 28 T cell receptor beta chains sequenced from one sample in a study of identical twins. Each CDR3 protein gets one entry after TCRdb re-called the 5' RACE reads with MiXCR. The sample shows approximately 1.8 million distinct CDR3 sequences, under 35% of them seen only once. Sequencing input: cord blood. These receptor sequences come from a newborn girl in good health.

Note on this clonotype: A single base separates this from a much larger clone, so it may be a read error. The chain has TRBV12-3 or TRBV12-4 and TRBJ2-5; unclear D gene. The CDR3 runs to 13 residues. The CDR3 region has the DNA TGTGCCAGCAGTTCCCTTCTAAAAGAGACCCAGAACTTC. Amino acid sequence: CASSSLLKETQNF.

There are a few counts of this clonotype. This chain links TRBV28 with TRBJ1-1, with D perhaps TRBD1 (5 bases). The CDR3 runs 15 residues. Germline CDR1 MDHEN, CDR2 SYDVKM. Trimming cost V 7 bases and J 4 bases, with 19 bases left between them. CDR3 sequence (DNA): TGTGCCAGCACCTCTCTGGCGCGGGGGGGCACTGAAGCTTTCTTT. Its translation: CASTSLARGGTEAFF.

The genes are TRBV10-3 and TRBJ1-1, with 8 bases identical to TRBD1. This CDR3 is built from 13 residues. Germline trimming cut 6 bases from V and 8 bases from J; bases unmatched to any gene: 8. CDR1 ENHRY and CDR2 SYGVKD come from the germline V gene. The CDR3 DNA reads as TGTGCCATCAGCTCCGGGACAGGAACAGAAGCTTTCTTT. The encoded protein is CAISSGTGTEAFF.

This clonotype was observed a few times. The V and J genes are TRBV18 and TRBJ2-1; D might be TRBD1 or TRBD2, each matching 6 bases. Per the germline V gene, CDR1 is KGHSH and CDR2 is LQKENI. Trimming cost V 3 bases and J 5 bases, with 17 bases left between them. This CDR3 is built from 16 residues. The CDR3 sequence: CASSPPGGGTHNEQFF. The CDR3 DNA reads TGTGCCAGCTCACCGCCTGGGGGCGGGACCCACAATGAGCAGTTCTTC.

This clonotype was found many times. CDR3 nucleotide sequence: TGTGCCAGCAGCTTATGGGCTAGCGGTTTTCCTAGCACAGATACGCAGTATTTT. Residues: CASSLWASGFPSTDTQYF. V and J are TRBV7-2 and TRBJ2-3; 7 bases line up with TRBD2. With 2 bases clipped from V and 0 bases from J, the junction kept 11 bases outside the gene matches. Germline CDR1 reads SGHTA; CDR2 reads FQGNSA. The CDR3 is 18 residues long.

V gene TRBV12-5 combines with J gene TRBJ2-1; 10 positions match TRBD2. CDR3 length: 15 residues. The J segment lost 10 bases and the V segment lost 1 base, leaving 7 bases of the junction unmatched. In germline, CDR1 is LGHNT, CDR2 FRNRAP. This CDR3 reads CASGLEGLAGVEQFF. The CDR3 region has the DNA TGTGCTAGTGGTTTGGAAGGGCTAGCGGGAGTAGAGCAGTTCTTC.

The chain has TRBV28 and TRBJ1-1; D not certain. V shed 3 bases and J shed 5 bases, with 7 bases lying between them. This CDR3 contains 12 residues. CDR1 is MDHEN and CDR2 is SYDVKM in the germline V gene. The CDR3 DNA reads TGTGCCAGCAGTTTGACTGTTACTGAAGCTTTCTTT. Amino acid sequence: CASSLTVTEAFF.

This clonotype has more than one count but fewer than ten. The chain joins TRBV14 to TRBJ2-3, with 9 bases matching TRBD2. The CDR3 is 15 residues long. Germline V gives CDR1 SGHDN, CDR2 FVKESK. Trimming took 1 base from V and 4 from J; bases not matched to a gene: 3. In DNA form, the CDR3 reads TGTGCCAGCAGCCAAGTAGGCGGGAGGGCAGATACGCAGTATTTT. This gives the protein CASSQVGGRADTQYF.

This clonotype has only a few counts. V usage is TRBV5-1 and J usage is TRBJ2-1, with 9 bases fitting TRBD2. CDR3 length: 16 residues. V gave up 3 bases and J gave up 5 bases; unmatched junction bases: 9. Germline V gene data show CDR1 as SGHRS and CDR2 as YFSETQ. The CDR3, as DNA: TGCGCCAGCAGCTGGCTCGGGACTAGCAGAAACAATGAGCAGTTCTTC. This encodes CASSWLGTSRNNEQFF.

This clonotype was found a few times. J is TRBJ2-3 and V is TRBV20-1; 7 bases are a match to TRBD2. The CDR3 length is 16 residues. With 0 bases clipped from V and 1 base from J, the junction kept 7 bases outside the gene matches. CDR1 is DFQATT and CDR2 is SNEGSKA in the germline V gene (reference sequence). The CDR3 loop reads CSARDRASGGTDTQYF. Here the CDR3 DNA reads TGCAGTGCTAGAGATCGGGCTAGCGGCGGCACAGATACGCAGTATTTT.

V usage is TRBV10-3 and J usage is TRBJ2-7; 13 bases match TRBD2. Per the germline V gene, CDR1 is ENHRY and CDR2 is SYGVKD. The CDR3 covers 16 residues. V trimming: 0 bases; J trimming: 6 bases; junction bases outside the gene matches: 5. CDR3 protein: CAISESLLAGGGEQYF. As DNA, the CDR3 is TGTGCCATCAGTGAGTCCCTACTAGCGGGAGGGGGCGAGCAGTACTTC.

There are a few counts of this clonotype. The CDR3 DNA sequence: TGCGCCAGCAGCTTAGCCGACTATGGCACAGATACGCAGTATTTT. This codes for CASSLADYGTDTQYF. The chain carries TRBV5-1 and TRBJ2-3; D may be TRBD2 (5 bases). V gave up 2 bases and J gave up 1 base, with 11 bases separating them. Germline V gene lookup returns CDR1 SGHRS and CDR2 YFSETQ. The CDR3 extends over 15 amino acids.

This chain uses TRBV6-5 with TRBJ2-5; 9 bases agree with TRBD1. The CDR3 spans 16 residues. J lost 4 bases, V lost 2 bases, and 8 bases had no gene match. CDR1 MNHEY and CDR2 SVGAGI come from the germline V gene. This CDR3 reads CASSYNPGQGRETQYF. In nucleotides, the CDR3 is TGTGCCAGCAGTTACAACCCGGGACAGGGTCGAGAGACCCAGTACTTC.

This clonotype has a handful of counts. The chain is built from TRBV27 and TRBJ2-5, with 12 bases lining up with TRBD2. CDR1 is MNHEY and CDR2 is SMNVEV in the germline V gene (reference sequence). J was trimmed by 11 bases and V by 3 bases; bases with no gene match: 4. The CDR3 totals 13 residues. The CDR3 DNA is TGTGCCAGCAGTTTTGGACTAGCGGGGACTCAGTACTTC. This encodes CASSFGLAGTQYF.

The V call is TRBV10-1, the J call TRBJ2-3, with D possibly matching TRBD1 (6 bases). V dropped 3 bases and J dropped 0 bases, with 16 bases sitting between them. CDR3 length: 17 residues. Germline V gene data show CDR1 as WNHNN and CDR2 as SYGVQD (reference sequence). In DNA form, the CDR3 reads TGCGCCAGCAGTGACGGTGGGGGCCCTCATAGCACAGATACGCAGTATTTT. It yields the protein CASSDGGGPHSTDTQYF.

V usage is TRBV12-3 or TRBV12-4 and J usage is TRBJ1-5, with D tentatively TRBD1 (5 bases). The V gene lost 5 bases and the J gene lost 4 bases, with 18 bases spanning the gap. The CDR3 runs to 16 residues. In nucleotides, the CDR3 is TGTGCCAGCAGTCCGTCGTTGGGGGGGTTTAATCAGCCCCAGCATTTT. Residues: CASSPSLGGFNQPQHF.

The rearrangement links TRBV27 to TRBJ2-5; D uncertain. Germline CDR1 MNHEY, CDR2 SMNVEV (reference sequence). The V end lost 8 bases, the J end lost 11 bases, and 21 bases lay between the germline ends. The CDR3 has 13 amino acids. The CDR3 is CASGPQGAYGQYF. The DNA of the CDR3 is TGTGCCAGCGGGCCGCAAGGAGCCTACGGGCAGTACTTC.

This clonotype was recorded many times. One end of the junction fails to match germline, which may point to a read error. CDR3 loop: CASSPGQVTDTQYF. The CDR3 coding sequence is TGCGCCAGCAGCCCGGGACAGGTTACAGATACGCAGTATTTT. This sequence joins TRBV6-5 and TRBJ2-3; 8 nucleotides agree with TRBD1. Germline CDR1 and CDR2: MNHEY and SVGAGI. This CDR3 contains 14 residues.

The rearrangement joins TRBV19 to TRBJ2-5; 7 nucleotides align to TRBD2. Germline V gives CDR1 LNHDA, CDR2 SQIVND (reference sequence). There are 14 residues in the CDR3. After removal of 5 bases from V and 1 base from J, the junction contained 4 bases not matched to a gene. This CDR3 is CASSVSSGQETQYF. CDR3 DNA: TGTGCCAGTAGTGTTTCTAGCGGCCAAGAGACCCAGTACTTC.

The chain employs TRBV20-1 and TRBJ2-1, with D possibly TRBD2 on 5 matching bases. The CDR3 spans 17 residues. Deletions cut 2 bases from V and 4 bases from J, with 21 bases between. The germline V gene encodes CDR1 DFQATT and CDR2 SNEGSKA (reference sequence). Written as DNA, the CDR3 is TGCAGTGCTAGAAAAAGGTGGCTAGCCCGGATATACAATGAGCAGTTCTTC. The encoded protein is CSARKRWLARIYNEQFF.

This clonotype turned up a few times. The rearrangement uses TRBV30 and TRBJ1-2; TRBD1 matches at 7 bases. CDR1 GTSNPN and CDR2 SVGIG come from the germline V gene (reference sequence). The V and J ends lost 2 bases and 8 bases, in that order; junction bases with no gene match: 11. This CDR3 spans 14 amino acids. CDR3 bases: TGTGCCTGGAGTCCCCAACCGTACAGGGGCGGCTACACCTTC. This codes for CAWSPQPYRGGYTF.

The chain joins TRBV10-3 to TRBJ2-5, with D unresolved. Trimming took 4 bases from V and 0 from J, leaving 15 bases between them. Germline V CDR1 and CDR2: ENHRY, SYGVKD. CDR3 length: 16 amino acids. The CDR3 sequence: CAISVLPRVDQETQYF. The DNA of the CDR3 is TGTGCCATCAGTGTTTTGCCCCGGGTCGACCAAGAGACCCAGTACTTC.

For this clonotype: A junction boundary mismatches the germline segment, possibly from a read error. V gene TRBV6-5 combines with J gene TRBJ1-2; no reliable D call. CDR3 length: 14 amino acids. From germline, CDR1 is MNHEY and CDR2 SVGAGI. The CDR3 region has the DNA TGTGCCTGCAGTTACTCGTGGAAATTCTATGGCTACACCTTC. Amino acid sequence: CACSYSWKFYGYTF.

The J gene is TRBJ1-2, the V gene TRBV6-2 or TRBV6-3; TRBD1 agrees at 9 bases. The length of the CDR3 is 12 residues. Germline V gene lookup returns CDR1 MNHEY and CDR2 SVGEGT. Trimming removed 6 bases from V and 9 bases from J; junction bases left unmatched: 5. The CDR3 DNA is TGTGCCAGCAGGCCTACAGGGGGCAGCTACACCTTC. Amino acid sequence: CASRPTGGSYTF.

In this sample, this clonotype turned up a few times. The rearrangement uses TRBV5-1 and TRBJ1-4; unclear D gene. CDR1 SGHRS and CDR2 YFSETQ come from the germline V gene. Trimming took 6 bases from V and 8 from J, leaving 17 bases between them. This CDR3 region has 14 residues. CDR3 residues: CASTSNDQREKLFF. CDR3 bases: TGCGCCAGCACCAGCAACGACCAAAGGGAAAAACTGTTTTTT.

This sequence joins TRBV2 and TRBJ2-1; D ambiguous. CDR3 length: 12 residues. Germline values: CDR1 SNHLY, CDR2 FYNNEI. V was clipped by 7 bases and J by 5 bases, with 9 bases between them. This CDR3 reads CASTQLNNEQFF. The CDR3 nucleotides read TGTGCCAGCACACAACTCAACAATGAGCAGTTCTTC. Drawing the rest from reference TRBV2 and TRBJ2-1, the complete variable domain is EPEVTQTPSHQVTQMGQEVILRCVPISNHLYFYWYRQILGQKVEFLVSFYNNEISEKSEIFDDQFSVERPDGSNFTLKIRSTKLEDSAMYFCASTQLNNEQFFGPGTRLTVL.

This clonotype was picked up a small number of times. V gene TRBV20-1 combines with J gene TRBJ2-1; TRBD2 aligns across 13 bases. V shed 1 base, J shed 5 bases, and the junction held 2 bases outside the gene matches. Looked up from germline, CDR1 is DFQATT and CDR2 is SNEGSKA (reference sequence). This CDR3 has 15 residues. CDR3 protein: CSARAGTSGDNEQFF. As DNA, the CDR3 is TGCAGTGCTAGAGCGGGGACTAGCGGGGACAATGAGCAGTTCTTC.

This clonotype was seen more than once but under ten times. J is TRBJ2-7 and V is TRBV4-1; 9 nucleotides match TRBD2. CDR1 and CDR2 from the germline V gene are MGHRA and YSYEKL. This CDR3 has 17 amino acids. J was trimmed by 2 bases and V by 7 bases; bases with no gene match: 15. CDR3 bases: TGCGCCAGCATCCAGTACCCGGGGGTAGCGGGAGCCTACGAGCAGTACTTC. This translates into CASIQYPGVAGAYEQYF.